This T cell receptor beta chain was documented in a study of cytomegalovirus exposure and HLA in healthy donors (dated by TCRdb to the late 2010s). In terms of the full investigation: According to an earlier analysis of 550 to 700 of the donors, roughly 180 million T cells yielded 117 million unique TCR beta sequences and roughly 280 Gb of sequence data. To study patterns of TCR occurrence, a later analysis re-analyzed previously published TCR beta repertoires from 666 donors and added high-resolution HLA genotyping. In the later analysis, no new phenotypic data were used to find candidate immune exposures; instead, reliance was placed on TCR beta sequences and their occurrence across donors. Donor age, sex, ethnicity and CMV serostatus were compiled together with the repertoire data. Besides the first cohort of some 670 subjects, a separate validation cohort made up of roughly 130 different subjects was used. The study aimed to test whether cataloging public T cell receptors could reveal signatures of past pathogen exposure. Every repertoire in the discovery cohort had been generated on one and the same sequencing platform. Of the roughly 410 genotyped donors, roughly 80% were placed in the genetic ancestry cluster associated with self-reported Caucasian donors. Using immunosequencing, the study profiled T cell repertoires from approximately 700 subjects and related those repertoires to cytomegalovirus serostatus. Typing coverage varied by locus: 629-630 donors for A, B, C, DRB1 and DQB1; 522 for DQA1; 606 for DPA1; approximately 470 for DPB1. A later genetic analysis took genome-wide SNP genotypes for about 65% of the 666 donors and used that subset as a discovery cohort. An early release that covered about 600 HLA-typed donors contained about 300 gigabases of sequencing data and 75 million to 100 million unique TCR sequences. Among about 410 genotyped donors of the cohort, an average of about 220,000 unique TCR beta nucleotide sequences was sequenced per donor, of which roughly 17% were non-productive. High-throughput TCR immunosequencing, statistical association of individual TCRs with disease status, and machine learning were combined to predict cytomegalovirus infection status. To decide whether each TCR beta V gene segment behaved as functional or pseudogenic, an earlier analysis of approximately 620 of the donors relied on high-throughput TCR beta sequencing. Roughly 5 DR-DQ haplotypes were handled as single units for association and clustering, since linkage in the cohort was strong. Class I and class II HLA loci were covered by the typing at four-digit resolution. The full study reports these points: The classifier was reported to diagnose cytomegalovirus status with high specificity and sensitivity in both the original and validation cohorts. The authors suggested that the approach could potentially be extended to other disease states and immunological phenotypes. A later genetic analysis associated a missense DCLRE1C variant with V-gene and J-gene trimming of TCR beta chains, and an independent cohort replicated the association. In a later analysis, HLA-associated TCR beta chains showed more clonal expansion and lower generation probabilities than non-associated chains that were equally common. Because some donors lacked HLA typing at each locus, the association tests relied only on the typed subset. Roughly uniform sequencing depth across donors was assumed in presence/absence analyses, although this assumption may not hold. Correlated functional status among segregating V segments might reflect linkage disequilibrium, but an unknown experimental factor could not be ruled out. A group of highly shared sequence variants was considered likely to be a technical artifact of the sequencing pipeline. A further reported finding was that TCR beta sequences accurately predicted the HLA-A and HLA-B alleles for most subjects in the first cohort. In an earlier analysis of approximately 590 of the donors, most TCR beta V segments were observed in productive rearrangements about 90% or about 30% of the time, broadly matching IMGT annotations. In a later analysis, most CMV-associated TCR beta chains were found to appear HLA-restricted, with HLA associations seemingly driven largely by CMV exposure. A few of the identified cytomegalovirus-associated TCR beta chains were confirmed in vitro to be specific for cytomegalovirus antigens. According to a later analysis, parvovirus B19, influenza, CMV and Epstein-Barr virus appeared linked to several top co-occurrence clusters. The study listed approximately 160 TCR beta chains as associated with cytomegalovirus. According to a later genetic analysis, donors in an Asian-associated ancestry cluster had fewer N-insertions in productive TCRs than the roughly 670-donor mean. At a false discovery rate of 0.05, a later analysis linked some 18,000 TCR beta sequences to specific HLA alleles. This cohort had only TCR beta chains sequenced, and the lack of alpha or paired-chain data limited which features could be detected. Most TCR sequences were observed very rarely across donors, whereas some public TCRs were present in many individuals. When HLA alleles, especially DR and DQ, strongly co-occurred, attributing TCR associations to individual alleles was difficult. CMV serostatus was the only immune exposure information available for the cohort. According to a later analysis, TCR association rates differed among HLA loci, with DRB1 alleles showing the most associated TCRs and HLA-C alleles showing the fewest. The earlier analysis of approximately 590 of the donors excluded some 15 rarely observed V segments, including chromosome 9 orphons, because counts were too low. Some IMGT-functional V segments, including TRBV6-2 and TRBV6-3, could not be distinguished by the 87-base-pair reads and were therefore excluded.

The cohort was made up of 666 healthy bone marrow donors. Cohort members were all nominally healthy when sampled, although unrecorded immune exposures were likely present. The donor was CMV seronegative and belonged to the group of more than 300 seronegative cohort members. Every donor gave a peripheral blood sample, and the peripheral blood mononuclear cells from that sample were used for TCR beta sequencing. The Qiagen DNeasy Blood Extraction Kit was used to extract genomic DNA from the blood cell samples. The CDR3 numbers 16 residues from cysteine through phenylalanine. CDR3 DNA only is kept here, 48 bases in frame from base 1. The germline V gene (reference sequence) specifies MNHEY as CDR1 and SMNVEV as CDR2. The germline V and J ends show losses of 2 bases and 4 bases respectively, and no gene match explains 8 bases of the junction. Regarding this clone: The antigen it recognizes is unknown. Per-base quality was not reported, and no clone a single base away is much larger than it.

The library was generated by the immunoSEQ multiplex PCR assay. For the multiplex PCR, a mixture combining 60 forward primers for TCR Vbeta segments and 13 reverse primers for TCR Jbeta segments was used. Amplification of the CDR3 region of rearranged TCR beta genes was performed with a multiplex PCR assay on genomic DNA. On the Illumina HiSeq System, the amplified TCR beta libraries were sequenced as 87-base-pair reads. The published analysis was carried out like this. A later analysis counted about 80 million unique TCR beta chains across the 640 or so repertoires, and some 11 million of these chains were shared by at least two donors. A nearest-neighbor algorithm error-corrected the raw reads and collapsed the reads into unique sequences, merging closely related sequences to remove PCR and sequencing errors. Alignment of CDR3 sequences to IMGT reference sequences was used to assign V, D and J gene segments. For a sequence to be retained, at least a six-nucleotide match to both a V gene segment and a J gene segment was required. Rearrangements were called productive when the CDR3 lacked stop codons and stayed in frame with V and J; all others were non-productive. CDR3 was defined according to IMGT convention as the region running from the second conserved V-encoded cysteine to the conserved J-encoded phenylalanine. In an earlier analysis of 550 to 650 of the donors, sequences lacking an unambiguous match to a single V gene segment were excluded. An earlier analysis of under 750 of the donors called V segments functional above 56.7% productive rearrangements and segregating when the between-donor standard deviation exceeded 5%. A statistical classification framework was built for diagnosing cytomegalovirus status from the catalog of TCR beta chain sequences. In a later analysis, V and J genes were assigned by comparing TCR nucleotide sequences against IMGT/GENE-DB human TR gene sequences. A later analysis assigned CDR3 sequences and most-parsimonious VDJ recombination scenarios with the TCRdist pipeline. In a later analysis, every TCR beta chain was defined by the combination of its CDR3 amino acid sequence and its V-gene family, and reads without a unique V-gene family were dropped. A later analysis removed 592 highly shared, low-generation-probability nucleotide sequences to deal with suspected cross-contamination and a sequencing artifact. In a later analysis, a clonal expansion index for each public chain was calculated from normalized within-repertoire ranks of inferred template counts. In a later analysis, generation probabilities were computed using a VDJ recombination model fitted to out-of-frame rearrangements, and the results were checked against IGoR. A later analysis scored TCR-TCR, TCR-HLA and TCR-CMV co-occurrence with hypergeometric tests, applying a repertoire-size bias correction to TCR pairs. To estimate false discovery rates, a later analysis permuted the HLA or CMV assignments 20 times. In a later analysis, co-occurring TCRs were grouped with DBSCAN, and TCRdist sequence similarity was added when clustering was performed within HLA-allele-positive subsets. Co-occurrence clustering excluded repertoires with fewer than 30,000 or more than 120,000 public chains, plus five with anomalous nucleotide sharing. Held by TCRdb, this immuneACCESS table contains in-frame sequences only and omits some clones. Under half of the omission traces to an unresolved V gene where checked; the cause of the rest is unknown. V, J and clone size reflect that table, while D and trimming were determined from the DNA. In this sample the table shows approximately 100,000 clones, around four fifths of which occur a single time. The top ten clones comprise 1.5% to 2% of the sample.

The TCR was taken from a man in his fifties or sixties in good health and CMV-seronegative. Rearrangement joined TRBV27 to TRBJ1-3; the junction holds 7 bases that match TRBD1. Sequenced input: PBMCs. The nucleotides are TGTGCCAGCAGTTTAGAGTACCCGACAGGGGGAAACACCATATATTTT. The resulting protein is CASSLEYPTGGNTIYF.